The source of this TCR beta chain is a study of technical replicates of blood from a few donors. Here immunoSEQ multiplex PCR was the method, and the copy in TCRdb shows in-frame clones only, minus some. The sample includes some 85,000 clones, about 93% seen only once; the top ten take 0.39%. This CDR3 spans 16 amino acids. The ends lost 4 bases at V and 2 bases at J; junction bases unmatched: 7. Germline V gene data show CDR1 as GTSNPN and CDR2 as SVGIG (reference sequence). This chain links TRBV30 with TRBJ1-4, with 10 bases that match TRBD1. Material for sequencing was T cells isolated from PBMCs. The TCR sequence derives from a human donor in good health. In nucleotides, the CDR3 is TGTGCCTGGACCCCCGGGACAGGGGTTACTAATGAAAAACTGTTTTTT. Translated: CAWTPGTGVTNEKLFF.